Sequencing of this TCR beta chain was carried out in a study of blood T cell repertoires in COVID-19. This CDR3 contains 14 residues. Germline V CDR1 and CDR2: SQVTM, ANQGSEA. The V end was cut by 4 bases, the J end by 3 bases, with 16 bases between. In the authors' workflow: Nucleated cell counts were estimated from reference gene primer amplification. Measured with immunoSEQ multiplex PCR; TCRdb has only the in-frame clones, and not every one. Clonal size and the V and J genes are those of that table, whereas D and trimming came from the DNA. This sample has about 55,000 clones, with roughly 86% found just once.

V gene TRBV29-1 combines with J gene TRBJ2-7; maybe TRBD1 (6 bases). Sample: peripheral blood. The receptor's source is a middle-aged man with COVID-19, enrolled during active disease. The CDR3 region has the DNA TGCAGCGTTGTGTGGGCAGGGGCCTTCTACGAGCAGTACTTC. Protein product: CSVVWAGAFYEQYF.